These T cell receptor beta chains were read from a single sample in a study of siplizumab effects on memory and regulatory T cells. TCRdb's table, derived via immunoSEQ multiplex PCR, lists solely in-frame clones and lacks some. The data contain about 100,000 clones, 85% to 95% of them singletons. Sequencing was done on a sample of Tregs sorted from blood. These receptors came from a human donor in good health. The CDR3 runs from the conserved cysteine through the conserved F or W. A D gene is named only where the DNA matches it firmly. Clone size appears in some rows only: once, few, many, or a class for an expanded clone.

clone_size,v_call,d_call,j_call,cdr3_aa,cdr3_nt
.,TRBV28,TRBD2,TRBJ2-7,CASTPSGRGSYEQYF,TGTGCCAGCACCCCTAGCGGGAGAGGCTCCTACGAGCAGTACTTC
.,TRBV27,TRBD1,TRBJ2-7,CASSSPPRQGIAYEQYF,TGTGCCAGCAGTTCCCCCCCGCGACAGGGAATAGCCTACGAGCAGTACTTC
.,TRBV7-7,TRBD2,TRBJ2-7,CASSLGGLAGAAEQYF,TGTGCCAGCAGCTTAGGCGGACTAGCGGGAGCGGCCGAGCAGTACTTC
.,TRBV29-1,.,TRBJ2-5,CSVERINGETQYF,TGCAGCGTTGAGAGAATAAACGGGGAGACCCAGTACTTC
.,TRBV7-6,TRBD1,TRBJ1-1,CASSLADRARNTEAFF,TGTGCCAGCAGCTTAGCGGACAGGGCACGGAACACTGAAGCTTTCTTT
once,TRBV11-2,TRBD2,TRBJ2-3,CASRSFRLAGYTDTQYF,TGTGCCAGCAGGTCCTTCAGACTAGCGGGATACACAGATACGCAGTATTTT
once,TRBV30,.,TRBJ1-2,CAWSVPLTHYGYTF,TGTGCCTGGAGTGTACCCTTAACCCACTATGGCTACACCTTC
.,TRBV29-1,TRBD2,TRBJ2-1,CSVVPGGGYNEQFF,TGCAGCGTTGTTCCTGGCGGGGGATACAATGAGCAGTTCTTC
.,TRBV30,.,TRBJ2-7,CAWSAQGRSGQYF,TGTGCCTGGAGTGCCCAGGGACGCTCGGGGCAGTACTTC
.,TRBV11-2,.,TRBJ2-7,CASSQLRKEPYEQYF,TGTGCCAGCAGCCAACTCCGTAAAGAGCCCTACGAGCAGTACTTC
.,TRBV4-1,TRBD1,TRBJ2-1,CASSQTPGQGNIAGEQFF,TGCGCCAGCAGCCAAACCCCGGGACAGGGGAACATAGCGGGTGAGCAGTTCTTC
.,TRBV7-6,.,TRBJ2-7,CASSQGHRYEQYF,TGTGCCAGCAGCCAGGGACACAGGTACGAGCAGTACTTC
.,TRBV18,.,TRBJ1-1,CASAGLMNTEAFF,TGTGCCAGCGCCGGACTGATGAACACTGAAGCTTTCTTT
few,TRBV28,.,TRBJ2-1,CASSLYHQGFLEFF,TGTGCCAGCAGTTTATATCACCAAGGGTTCCTGGAGTTCTTC
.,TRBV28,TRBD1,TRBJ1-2,CASSSGRTGRDGYTF,TGTGCCAGCAGTTCCGGAAGGACAGGGCGAGATGGCTACACCTTC
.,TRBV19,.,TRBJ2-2,CASSIPGSSTGELFF,TGTGCCAGTAGTATACCGGGGAGTTCAACCGGGGAGCTGTTTTTT
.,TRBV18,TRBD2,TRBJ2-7,CASSPQLAGESEQYF,TGTGCCAGCTCACCCCAACTAGCGGGAGAGAGCGAGCAGTACTTC
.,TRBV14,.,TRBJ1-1,CASSQDYGPTEAFF,TGTGCCAGCAGCCAAGATTACGGTCCAACTGAAGCTTTCTTT
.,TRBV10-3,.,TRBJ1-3,CAISKKTGFIGNTIYF,TGTGCCATCAGTAAGAAGACAGGCTTTATTGGAAACACCATATATTTT
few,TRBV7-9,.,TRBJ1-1,CASSPQAVNTEAFF,TGTGCCAGCAGCCCCCAGGCGGTGAACACTGAAGCTTTCTTT
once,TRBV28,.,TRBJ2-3,CASSSYTTDTQYF,TGTGCCAGCAGTTCATACACCACAGATACGCAGTATTTT
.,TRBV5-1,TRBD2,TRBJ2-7,CASSLGLLAGNSYEQYF,TGCGCCAGCAGCTTGGGCCTACTAGCGGGCAACTCCTACGAGCAGTACTTC
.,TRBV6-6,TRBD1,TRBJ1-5,CASRQDRGGQPQHF,TGTGCCAGCAGACAAGACAGGGGAGGTCAGCCCCAGCATTTT
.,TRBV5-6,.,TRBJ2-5,CASSLTWDTMRGETQYF,TGTGCCAGCAGCTTGACTTGGGACACAATGCGTGGGGAGACCCAGTACTTC
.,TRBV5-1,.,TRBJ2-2,CASSFRLRVGNTGELFF,TGCGCCAGCAGCTTTCGCCTCAGGGTAGGGAACACCGGGGAGCTGTTTTTT
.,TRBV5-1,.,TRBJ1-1,CASSRLPGRMNTEAFF,TGCGCCAGCAGCCGACTACCCGGACGGATGAACACTGAAGCTTTCTTT
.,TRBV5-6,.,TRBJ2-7,CASSFSPKGTYEQYF,TGTGCCAGCAGCTTCTCCCCTAAGGGTACCTACGAGCAGTACTTC
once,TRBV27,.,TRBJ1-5,CASSLKRGEQPQHF,TGTGCCAGCAGTTTAAAGAGAGGGGAGCAGCCCCAGCATTTT
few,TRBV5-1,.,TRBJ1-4,CASSQTTGEKLFF,TGCGCCAGCAGCCAAACGACAGGCGAAAAACTGTTTTTT
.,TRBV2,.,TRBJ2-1,CASKERRAIDNEQFF,TGTGCCAGCAAAGAGCGGCGGGCTATCGACAATGAGCAGTTCTTC
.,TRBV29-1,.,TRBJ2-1,CSVSWGHNEQFF,TGCAGCGTCTCGTGGGGGCACAATGAGCAGTTCTTC
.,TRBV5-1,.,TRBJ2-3,CASSPSTDTQYF,TGCGCCAGCAGCCCAAGCACAGATACGCAGTATTTT
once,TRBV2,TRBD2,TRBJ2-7,CASRWSLVAGEEQYF,TGTGCCAGCAGGTGGTCGTTGGTAGCGGGAGAAGAGCAGTACTTC
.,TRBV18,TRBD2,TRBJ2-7,CASSPTTLLAGGSYEQYF,TGTGCCAGCTCACCGACGACTCTTCTAGCGGGAGGCTCCTACGAGCAGTACTTC
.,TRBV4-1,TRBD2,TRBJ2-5,CASSRMGLASQETQYF,TGCGCCAGCAGCCGGATGGGACTAGCGAGCCAAGAGACCCAGTACTTC
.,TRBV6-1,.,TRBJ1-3,CASSTRQPQGNTIYF,TGTGCCAGCAGTACCCGACAGCCACAAGGAAACACCATATATTTT
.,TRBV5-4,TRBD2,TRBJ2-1,CASSLRLLAGYNEQFF,TGTGCCAGCAGCTTGCGTCTACTAGCGGGATACAATGAGCAGTTCTTC
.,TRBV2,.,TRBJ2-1,CASNGGANNEQFF,TGTGCCAGCAATGGTGGTGCCAACAATGAGCAGTTCTTC
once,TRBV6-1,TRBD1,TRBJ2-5,CASSAYFRQGGETQYF,TGTGCCAGCAGTGCATATTTTCGACAGGGGGGAGAGACCCAGTACTTC
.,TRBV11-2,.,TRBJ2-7,CASSSTRRVFFYEQYF,TGTGCCAGCAGCTCTACCCGCAGGGTATTTTTCTACGAGCAGTACTTC
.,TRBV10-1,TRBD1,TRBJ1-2,CASSERLGQEGYTF,TGCGCCAGCAGTGAGAGGCTAGGACAGGAAGGCTACACCTTC
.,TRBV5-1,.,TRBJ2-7,CASSTIRNPTYEQYF,TGCGCCAGCAGCACTATACGGAACCCAACCTACGAGCAGTACTTC
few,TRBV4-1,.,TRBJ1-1,CASSQAAGLGVNTEAFF,TGCGCCAGCAGCCAAGCGGCGGGTTTGGGGGTGAACACTGAAGCTTTCTTT
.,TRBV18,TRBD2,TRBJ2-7,CASSPTSGSYEQYF,TGTGCCAGCTCACCTACTAGCGGGAGTTACGAGCAGTACTTC
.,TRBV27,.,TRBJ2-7,CASSFDSAGPYEQYF,TGTGCCAGCAGTTTCGATTCGGCAGGTCCCTACGAGCAGTACTTC
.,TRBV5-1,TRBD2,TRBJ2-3,CASSFREAGADTQYF,TGCGCCAGCAGCTTTAGGGAAGCGGGAGCAGATACGCAGTATTTT
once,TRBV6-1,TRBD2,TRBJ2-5,CASRGVAGARETQYF,TGTGCCAGTAGGGGGGTAGCGGGAGCTCGAGAGACCCAGTACTTC
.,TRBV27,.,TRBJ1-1,CASSFMARNTEAFF,TGTGCCAGCAGTTTCATGGCGCGGAACACTGAAGCTTTCTTT
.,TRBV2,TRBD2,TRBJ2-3,CATNPLAGTTDTQYF,TGTGCCACCAATCCACTAGCGGGCACAACAGATACGCAGTATTTT
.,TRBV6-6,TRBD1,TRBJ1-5,CASRIYEGANQPQHF,TGTGCCAGCAGAATCTATGAGGGGGCAAATCAGCCCCAGCATTTT
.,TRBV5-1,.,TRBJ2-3,CASSLGGEGDTQYF,TGCGCCAGCAGCTTAGGGGGAGAAGGAGATACGCAGTATTTT
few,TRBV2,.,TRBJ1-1,CASSETGTEAFF,TGTGCCAGCAGTGAGACCGGGACTGAAGCTTTCTTT
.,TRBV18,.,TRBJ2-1,CASLYQGNEQFF,TGTGCCAGCCTATACCAAGGCAATGAGCAGTTCTTC
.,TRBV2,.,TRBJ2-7,CASRKGGSGTYEQYF,TGTGCCAGCAGAAAGGGTGGTAGCGGAACCTACGAGCAGTACTTC